Listed below are T cell receptor beta chains from one sample, sequenced in a study of T cell changes during pregnancy in multiple sclerosis. Produced via immunoSEQ multiplex PCR; TCRdb's table is partial and in-frame only. The data hold approximately 37,000 clones, with more than 70% observed a single time. This specimen consisted of CD8+ T cells from peripheral blood mononuclear cells, obtained in the first trimester of pregnancy. These receptors originate from a female donor with multiple sclerosis, enrolled in a pregnancy study. CDR3s include the opening cysteine and the closing phenylalanine or tryptophan. Each record gives: D gene, clone size, J gene, V gene, CDR3 protein, CDR3 DNA. D genes are given only for firm matches. Rows may omit the clone size; those that give it use once, few, many or a size class.

NA	NA	TRBJ2-1	TRBV6-6	CASQGGIGYNEQFF	TGTGCCAGCCAGGGGGGCATAGGTTACAATGAGCAGTTCTTC
NA	NA	TRBJ2-2	TRBV5-4	CASSLPGAGELFF	TGTGCCAGCAGCTTGCCAGGGGCCGGGGAGCTGTTTTTT
NA	NA	TRBJ2-3	TRBV19	CASSIALWGGAGDTQYF	TGTGCCAGTAGTATCGCACTCTGGGGGGGGGCCGGAGATACGCAGTATTTT
TRBD2	NA	TRBJ2-2	TRBV2	CASSGGAAGELFF	TGTGCCAGCAGCGGGGGGGCCGCCGGGGAGCTGTTTTTT
TRBD1	few	TRBJ1-1	TRBV4-1	CASSQEGDRATEAFF	TGCGCCAGCAGCCAAGAAGGTGACAGGGCCACTGAAGCTTTCTTT
NA	NA	TRBJ2-3	TRBV7-2	CASSSVGPGTDTQYF	TGTGCCAGCAGCTCTGTTGGGCCTGGCACAGATACGCAGTATTTT
NA	NA	TRBJ2-7	TRBV6-1	CASSEGDSSYEQYF	TGTGCCAGCAGTGAAGGTGACAGCTCCTACGAGCAGTACTTC
NA	NA	TRBJ2-7	TRBV5-1	CASSLSRGSYEQYF	TGCGCCAGCAGCTTGTCTAGGGGCTCCTACGAGCAGTACTTC
NA	NA	TRBJ1-2	TRBV4-3	CASSQDIEGVTYGYTF	TGCGCCAGCAGCCAAGACATAGAGGGGGTTACCTATGGCTACACCTTC
NA	NA	TRBJ1-1	TRBV15	CATSRDYQGMNTEAFF	TGTGCCACCAGCAGAGATTATCAGGGGATGAACACTGAAGCTTTCTTT
NA	NA	TRBJ1-1	TRBV19	CAGSEGFGTEAFF	TGTGCCGGCTCCGAGGGTTTCGGCACTGAAGCTTTCTTT
NA	NA	TRBJ1-4	TRBV6-5	CASSYAALNEKLFF	TGTGCCAGCAGTTACGCGGCCCTTAATGAAAAACTGTTTTTT
NA	NA	TRBJ2-5	TRBV2	CASMGLKETQYF	TGTGCCAGCATGGGACTTAAAGAGACCCAGTACTTC
NA	once	TRBJ1-1	TRBV5-8	CASSLKTGLNTEAFF	TGTGCCAGCAGCTTAAAGACAGGATTAAACACTGAAGCTTTCTTT
TRBD1	NA	TRBJ2-2	TRBV14	CASSQGQGGITGELFF	TGTGCCAGCAGCCAAGGACAGGGGGGTATCACCGGGGAGCTGTTTTTT
NA	few	TRBJ1-1	TRBV7-9	CATLRQSNTEAFF	TGTGCCACCCTGAGACAGTCGAACACTGAAGCTTTCTTT
TRBD1	NA	TRBJ2-6	TRBV6-5	CAVGTAISGANVLTF	TGTGCCGTGGGGACAGCGATCTCTGGGGCCAACGTCCTGACTTTC
TRBD1	NA	TRBJ1-4	TRBV5-1	CASSPGQDEKLFF	TGCGCCAGCAGCCCGGGACAGGATGAAAAACTGTTTTTT